This paragraph covers one TCR beta chain sequence. It lacks a known antigen. Base-call qualities are not available, and no considerably larger clone is one nucleotide away. Libraries were prepared through the immunoSEQ multiplex PCR assay. The multiplex PCR relied on a mix of 60 forward primers for TCR Vbeta segments and 13 reverse primers for TCR Jbeta segments. A multiplex PCR assay on genomic DNA amplified the CDR3 region of rearranged TCR beta genes. Amplified TCR beta libraries were sequenced as 87-base-pair reads on the Illumina HiSeq System. The paper's data handling went like this. Across the 600 to 700 repertoires, a later analysis counted around 80 million unique TCR beta chains, approximately 12 million of which were shared by at least two donors. To remove PCR and sequencing errors, raw reads were error-corrected and collapsed into unique sequences using a nearest-neighbor algorithm that merged closely related sequences. To assign V, D and J gene segments, CDR3 sequences were aligned to IMGT reference sequences. Each retained sequence needed at least a six-nucleotide match to both a V gene segment and a J gene segment. Rearrangements were classified as productive when the CDR3 lacked stop codons and remained in frame with V and J, and all other rearrangements were classified as non-productive. Following IMGT convention, CDR3 was defined as the stretch from the second conserved V-encoded cysteine to the conserved J-encoded phenylalanine. Sequences without an unambiguous match to a single V gene segment were excluded from the earlier analysis of over 500 of the donors. An earlier analysis of 550 to 650 of the donors classified V segments as functional when productive rearrangements were above 56.7% and as segregating when the standard deviation between donors was above 5%. A statistical classification framework was built for diagnosing cytomegalovirus status from the catalog of TCR beta chain sequences. In a later analysis, TCR nucleotide sequences were compared against IMGT/GENE-DB human TR gene sequences so that V and J genes could be assigned. In a later analysis, CDR3 sequences and most-parsimonious VDJ recombination scenarios were assigned using the TCRdist pipeline. In a later analysis, every TCR beta chain was defined by the combination of its CDR3 amino acid sequence and its V-gene family, and reads without a unique V-gene family were dropped. To address suspected cross-contamination and a sequencing artifact, a later analysis removed roughly 580 highly shared, low-generation-probability nucleotide sequences. A later analysis calculated a clonal expansion index for each public chain from normalized within-repertoire ranks of inferred template counts. Generation probabilities in a later analysis came from a VDJ recombination model fitted to out-of-frame rearrangements, and those results were checked against IGoR. In a later analysis, TCR-TCR, TCR-HLA and TCR-CMV co-occurrence was scored with hypergeometric tests, and a repertoire-size bias correction was applied to TCR pairs. False discovery rates were estimated in a later analysis by permuting HLA or CMV assignments 20 times. In a later analysis, co-occurring TCRs were grouped using DBSCAN, and TCRdist sequence similarity was added for clustering within HLA-allele-positive subsets. Repertoires with fewer than 30,000 or more than 120,000 public chains, plus five repertoires with anomalous nucleotide sharing, were excluded from co-occurrence clustering. TCRdb re-hosts the immuneACCESS table, in-frame sequences only. Its copies lack some clones; in the studies checked, an unresolved V gene accounts for under half of them, and the cause for the rest is not known. The V and J calls and the clone size are those of that table, but D and trimming were determined from the DNA. The sample profile shows roughly 100,000 clones; around 86% of them were found once. The biggest ten clones account for approximately 4% of the sample.

These data originate in a study of cytomegalovirus exposure and HLA in healthy donors (dated by TCRdb to about 2017). Describing the broader study: According to an earlier analysis of 587 of the donors, about 179 million T cells yielded over 90 million unique TCR beta sequences and 276 Gb of sequence data. An early release covering just under 650 HLA-typed donors comprised 250 to 350 gigabases of sequencing data and tens of millions of unique TCR sequences. Of the roughly 400 genotyped donors, approximately 83% fell in the genetic ancestry cluster associated with self-reported Caucasian donors. The study aimed to test whether signatures of past pathogen exposure could be identified by cataloging public T cell receptors. The study profiled the T cell repertoires of about 640 subjects by immunosequencing and related them to cytomegalovirus serostatus. Besides the first cohort of roughly 700 subjects, a separate validation cohort made up of 120 different subjects was used. To predict cytomegalovirus infection status, the study brought together high-throughput TCR immunosequencing, statistical association of individual TCRs with disease status, and machine learning. A later analysis re-examined previously published TCR beta repertoires from more than 600 donors and added high-resolution HLA genotyping to investigate patterns of TCR occurrence. The later analysis used no new phenotypic data to find candidate immune exposures, relying instead on TCR beta sequences and their occurrence across donors. In an earlier analysis of roughly 580 of the donors, high-throughput TCR beta sequencing was used to judge whether each TCR beta V gene segment behaved as functional or pseudogenic. Donor age, sex, ethnicity and CMV serostatus were collected together with the repertoire data. In a later genetic analysis, genome-wide SNP genotypes for about 65% of the roughly 670 donors were used, and that subset was treated as a discovery cohort. All discovery cohort repertoires had been generated on a single sequencing platform. HLA typing included class I and class II loci at four-digit resolution. The number of typed donors differed by locus: about 620-630 for A, B, C, DRB1 and DQB1; 500 to 550 for DQA1; 606 for DPA1; and around 470 for DPB1. Roughly 5 DR-DQ haplotypes were treated as single units for association and clustering because of strong linkage in the cohort. On average, roughly 250,000 unique TCR beta nucleotide sequences were sequenced per donor among fewer than 500 genotyped donors of the cohort, with around 19% of those sequences being non-productive.

The paper's findings and limits, for the study overall: An earlier analysis of approximately 570 of the donors showed that most TCR beta V segments appeared in productive rearrangements either about 87% or about 30% of the time, which broadly matched IMGT annotations. A further reported finding was that TCR beta sequences accurately predicted the HLA-A and HLA-B alleles for most subjects in the first cohort. The classifier was reported to diagnose cytomegalovirus status with high specificity and sensitivity in both the original and validation cohorts. Correlated functional status among segregating V segments might reflect linkage disequilibrium, but an unknown experimental factor could not be ruled out. Assigning TCR associations to individual alleles was difficult when HLA alleles, especially DR and DQ, strongly co-occurred. In a later analysis, several top co-occurrence clusters were reported to appear linked to parvovirus B19, influenza, CMV and Epstein-Barr virus. Immune exposure information for the cohort was limited to CMV serostatus. At a false discovery rate of 0.05, a later analysis linked about 17,000 TCR beta sequences to specific HLA alleles. Most TCR sequences were observed very rarely across donors, whereas some public TCRs were present in many individuals. Because counts were too low, 15 to 20 rarely observed V segments, including chromosome 9 orphons, were excluded from the earlier analysis of about 500 of the donors. Compared with the approximately 670-donor mean, donors in an Asian-associated ancestry cluster had fewer N-insertions in productive TCRs, according to a later genetic analysis. Only TCR beta chains were sequenced in this cohort, and the absence of alpha or paired-chain data limited detectable features. The presence/absence analyses assumed that sequencing depth was roughly uniform across donors, and that assumption may not be true. Because some donors lacked HLA typing at each locus, the association tests relied only on the typed subset. The sequencing pipeline was judged likely to have produced a cluster of highly shared sequence variants as a technical artifact. A total of 164 TCR beta chains were listed by the study as associated with cytomegalovirus. A later analysis found that TCR association rates varied across HLA loci, with DRB1 alleles showing the most associated TCRs and HLA-C alleles the fewest. Compared with equally common non-associated chains, HLA-associated TCR beta chains in a later analysis were more clonally expanded and had lower generation probabilities. A few of the identified cytomegalovirus-associated TCR beta chains were confirmed in vitro to be specific for cytomegalovirus antigens. V-gene and J-gene trimming of TCR beta chains was associated with a missense DCLRE1C variant in a later genetic analysis, and the association was replicated in an independent cohort. Most CMV-associated TCR beta chains appeared to be HLA-restricted in a later analysis, and the HLA associations seemed to be driven largely by CMV exposure. According to the authors, the approach could potentially be generalized to other disease states and immunological phenotypes.

The cohort consisted of approximately 690 healthy bone marrow donors. Cohort members were all nominally healthy when sampled, although unrecorded immune exposures were likely present. The donor was CMV seropositive and was included in the group of some 290 seropositive cohort members. A peripheral blood sample was provided by each donor, and peripheral blood mononuclear cells were used for TCR beta sequencing. The Qiagen DNeasy Blood Extraction Kit was used to extract genomic DNA from the blood cell samples. Material for sequencing was PBMCs. The origin of this receptor is a female donor in good health and CMV-seropositive.

The CDR3 sequence is CASRLETGGGYEQYF. Read as DNA, the sequence is TGTGCCAGCAGATTAGAAACAGGGGGAGGCTACGAGCAGTACTTC. Recombination connected TRBV6-5 to TRBJ2-7, with 8 bases matching TRBD1. After removal of 6 bases from V and 3 bases from J, the junction retains 10 bases not matched to a gene. Per the germline V gene, MNHEY is the CDR1 and SVGAGI is the CDR2. The CDR3 numbers 15 residues from cysteine through phenylalanine. Left in the record is the CDR3 DNA by itself, 45 bases read in frame from the first base.